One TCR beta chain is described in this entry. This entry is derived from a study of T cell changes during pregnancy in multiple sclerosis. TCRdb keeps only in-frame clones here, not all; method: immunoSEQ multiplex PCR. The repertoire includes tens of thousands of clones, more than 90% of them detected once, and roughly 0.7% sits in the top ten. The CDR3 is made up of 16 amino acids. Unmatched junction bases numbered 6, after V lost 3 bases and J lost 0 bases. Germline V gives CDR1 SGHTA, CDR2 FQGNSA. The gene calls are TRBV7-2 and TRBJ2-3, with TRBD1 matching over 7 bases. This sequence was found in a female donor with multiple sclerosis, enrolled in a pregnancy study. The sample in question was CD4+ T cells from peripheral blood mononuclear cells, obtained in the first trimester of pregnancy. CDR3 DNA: TGTGCCAGCAGCTTTGGACAGGCAACTAGCACAGATACGCAGTATTTT. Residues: CASSFGQATSTDTQYF.